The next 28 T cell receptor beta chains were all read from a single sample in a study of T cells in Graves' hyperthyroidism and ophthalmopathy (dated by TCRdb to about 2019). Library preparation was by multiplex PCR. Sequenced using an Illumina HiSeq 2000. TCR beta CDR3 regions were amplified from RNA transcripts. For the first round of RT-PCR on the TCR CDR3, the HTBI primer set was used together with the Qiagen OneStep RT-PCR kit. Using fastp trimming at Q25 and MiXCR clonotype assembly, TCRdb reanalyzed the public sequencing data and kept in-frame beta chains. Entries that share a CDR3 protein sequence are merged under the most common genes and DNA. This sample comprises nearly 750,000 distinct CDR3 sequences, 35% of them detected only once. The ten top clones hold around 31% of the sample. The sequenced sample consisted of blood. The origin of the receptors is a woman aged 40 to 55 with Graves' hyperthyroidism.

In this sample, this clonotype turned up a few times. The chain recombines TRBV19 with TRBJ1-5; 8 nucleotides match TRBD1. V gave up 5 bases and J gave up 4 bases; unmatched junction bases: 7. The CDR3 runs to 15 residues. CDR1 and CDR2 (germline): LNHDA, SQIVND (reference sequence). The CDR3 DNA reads TGTGCCAGTAGTGGCCGACAGGGGCCTAATCAGCCCCAGCATTTT. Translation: CASSGRQGPNQPQHF. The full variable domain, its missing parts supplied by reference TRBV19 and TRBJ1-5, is DGGITQSPKYLFRKEGQNVTLSCEQNLNHDAMYWYRQDPGQGLRLIYYSQIVNDFQKGDIAEGYSVSREKKESFPLTVTSAQKNPTAFYLCASSGRQGPNQPQHFGDGTRLSIL.

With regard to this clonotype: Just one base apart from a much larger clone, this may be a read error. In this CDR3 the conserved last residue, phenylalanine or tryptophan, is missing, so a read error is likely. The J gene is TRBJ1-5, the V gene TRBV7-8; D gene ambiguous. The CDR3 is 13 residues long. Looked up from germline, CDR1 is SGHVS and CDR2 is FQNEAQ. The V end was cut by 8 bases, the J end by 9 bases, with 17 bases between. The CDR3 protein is CASGKGSFGPQHL. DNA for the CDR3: TGTGCCAGCGGGAAGGGATCCTTCGGGCCCCAGCATCTT.

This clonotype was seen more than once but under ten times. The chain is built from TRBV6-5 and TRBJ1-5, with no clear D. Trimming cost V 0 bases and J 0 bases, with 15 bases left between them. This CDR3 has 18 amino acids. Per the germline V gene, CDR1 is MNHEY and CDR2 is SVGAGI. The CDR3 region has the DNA TGTGCCAGCAGTTACTCGTTGGCAGGAACGTATAGCAATCAGCCCCAGCATTTT. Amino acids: CASSYSLAGTYSNQPQHF.

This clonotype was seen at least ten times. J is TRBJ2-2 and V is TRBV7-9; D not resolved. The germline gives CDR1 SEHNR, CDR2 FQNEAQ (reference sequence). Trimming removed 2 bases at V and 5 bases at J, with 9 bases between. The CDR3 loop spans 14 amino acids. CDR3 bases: TGTGCCAGCAGCTTACTCGATTCGACCGGGGAGCTGTTTTTT. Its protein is CASSLLDSTGELFF.

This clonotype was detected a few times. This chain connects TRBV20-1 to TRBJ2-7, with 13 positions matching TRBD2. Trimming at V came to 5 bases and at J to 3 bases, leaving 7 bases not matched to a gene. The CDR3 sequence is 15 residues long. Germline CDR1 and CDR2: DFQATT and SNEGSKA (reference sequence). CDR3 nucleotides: TGCAGTGCTGGGGGACTAGCGGGGAAATACTACGAGCAGTACTTC. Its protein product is CSAGGLAGKYYEQYF.

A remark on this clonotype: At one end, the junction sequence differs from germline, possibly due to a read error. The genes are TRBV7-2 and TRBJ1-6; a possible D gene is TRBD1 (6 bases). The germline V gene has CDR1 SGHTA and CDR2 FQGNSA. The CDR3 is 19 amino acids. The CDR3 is CASSTTPSGARSYNSPLHF. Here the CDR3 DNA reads TGTGCCAGCAGCACTACCCCCTCAGGGGCTCGCTCCTACAATTCACCCCTCCACTTT.

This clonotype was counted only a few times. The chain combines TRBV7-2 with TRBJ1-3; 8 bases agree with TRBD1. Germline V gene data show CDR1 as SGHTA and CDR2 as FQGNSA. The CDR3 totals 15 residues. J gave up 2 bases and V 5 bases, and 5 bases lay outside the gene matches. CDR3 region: CASSTGQGTGNTIYF. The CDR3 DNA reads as TGTGCCAGCAGCACAGGACAGGGTACTGGAAACACCATATATTTT.

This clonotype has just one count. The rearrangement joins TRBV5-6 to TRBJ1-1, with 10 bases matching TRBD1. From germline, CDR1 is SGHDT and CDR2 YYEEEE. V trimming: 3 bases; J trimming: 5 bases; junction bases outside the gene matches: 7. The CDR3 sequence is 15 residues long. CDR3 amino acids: CASSSWDRGGTEAFF. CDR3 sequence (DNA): TGTGCCAGCAGCTCCTGGGACAGGGGAGGGACTGAAGCTTTCTTT.

The DNA for the CDR3 is TGCAGTGCTCCGAGGGGGAATGAGCAGTTCTTC. Translating it yields CSAPRGNEQFF. V is TRBV20-1 and J is TRBJ2-1; D perhaps matches TRBD1 (6 bases). The V gene lost 5 bases and the J gene lost 7 bases, with 9 bases spanning the gap. Germline V lookup: CDR1 DFQATT, CDR2 SNEGSKA (reference sequence). The CDR3 sequence is 11 residues long.

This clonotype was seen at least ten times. Here the CDR3 DNA reads TGTGCCAGTGATGGAGTACTAGATCGGTCCTCTAACTATGGCTACACCTTC. Translating gives CASDGVLDRSSNYGYTF. J is TRBJ1-2 and V is TRBV19; D not certain. There are 17 residues in the CDR3. V lost 8 bases and J 0 bases, leaving 22 bases between the germline ends. The V gene's germline CDR1 is LNHDA and CDR2 SQIVND (reference sequence).

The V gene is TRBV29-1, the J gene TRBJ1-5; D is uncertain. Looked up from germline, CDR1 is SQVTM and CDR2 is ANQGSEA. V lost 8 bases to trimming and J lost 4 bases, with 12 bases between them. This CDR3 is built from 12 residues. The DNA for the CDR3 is TGCAGCTTTTGGGGTGATAATCAGCCCCAGCATTTT. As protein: CSFWGDNQPQHF.

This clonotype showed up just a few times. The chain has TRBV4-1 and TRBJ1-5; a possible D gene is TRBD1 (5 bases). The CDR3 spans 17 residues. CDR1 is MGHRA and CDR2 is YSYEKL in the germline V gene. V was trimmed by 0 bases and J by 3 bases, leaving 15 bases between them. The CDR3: CASSQDIGGALNQPQHF. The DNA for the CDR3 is TGCGCCAGCAGCCAAGATATCGGGGGTGCTCTCAATCAGCCCCAGCATTTT.

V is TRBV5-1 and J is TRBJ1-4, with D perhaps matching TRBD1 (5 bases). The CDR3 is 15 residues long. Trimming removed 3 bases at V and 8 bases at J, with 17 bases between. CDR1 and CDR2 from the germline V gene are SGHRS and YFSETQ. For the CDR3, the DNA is TGCGCCAGCAGCTCTGGGAAAGGGGCCGGGGAAAAACTGTTTTTT. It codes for CASSSGKGAGEKLFF.

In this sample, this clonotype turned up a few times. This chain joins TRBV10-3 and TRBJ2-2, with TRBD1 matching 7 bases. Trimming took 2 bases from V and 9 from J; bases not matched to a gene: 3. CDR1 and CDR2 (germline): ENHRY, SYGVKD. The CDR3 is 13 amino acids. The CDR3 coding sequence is TGTGCCATCAGTGAGGGGACAGCCAGGGAGCTGTTTTTT. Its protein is CAISEGTARELFF.

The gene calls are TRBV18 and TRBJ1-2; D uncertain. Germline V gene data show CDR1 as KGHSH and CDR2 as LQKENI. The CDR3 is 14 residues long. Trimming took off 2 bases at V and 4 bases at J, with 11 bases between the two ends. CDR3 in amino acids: CASSPNLGSYGYTF. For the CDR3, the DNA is TGTGCCAGCTCACCAAATCTTGGCTCCTATGGCTACACCTTC.

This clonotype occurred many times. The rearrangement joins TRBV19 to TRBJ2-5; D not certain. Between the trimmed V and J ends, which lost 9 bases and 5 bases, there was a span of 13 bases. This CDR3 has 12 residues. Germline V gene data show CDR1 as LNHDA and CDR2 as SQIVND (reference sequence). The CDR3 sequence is CASSIGGETQYF. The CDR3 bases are TGTGCCAGCAGCATCGGTGGGGAGACCCAGTACTTC.

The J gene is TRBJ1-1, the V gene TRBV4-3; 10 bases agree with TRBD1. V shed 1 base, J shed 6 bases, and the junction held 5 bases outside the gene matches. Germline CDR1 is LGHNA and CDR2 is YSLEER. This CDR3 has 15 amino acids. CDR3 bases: TGCGCCAGCAGCCAAGGTAGGGGACAGGGGCCTGAAGCTTTCTTT. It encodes CASSQGRGQGPEAFF.

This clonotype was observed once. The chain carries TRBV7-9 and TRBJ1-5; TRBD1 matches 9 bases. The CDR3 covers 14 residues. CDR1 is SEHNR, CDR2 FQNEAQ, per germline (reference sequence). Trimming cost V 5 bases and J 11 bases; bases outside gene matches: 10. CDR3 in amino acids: CASSRDRDQETQHF. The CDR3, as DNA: TGTGCCAGCAGCAGGGACAGGGACCAAGAGACCCAGCATTTT.

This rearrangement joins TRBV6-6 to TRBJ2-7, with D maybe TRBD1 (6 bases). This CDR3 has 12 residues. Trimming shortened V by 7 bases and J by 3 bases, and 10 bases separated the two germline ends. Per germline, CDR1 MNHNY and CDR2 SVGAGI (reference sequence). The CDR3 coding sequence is TGTGCCAGCACCGGACAGCTCTACGAGCAGTACTTC. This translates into CASTGQLYEQYF.

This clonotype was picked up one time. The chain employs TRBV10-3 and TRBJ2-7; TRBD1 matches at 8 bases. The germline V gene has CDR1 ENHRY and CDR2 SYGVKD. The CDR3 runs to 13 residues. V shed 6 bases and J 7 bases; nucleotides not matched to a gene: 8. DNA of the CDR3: TGTGCCATCAGACTTCAGGGGGCGGATGAGCAGTACTTC. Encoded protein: CAIRLQGADEQYF.

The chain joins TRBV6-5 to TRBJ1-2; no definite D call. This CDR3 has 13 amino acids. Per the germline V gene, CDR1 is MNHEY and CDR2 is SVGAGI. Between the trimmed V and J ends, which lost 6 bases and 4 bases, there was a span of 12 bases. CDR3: CASSPDIGYGYTF. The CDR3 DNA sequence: TGTGCCAGCAGCCCTGACATAGGCTATGGCTACACCTTC.

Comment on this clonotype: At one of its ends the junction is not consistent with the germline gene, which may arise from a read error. The CDR3 DNA reads TGTGCCACCAGTGAGGGGGGGTTT. Encoded protein: CATSEGGF. The genes are TRBV24-1 and TRBJ2-5, with 7 positions matching TRBD2. Per germline, CDR1 KGHDR and CDR2 SFDVKD. The CDR3 covers 8 residues.

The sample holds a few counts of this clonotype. As DNA, the CDR3 is TGTGCCTGGAGCCCGGTCCCCTCTGGGGCCAACGTCCTGACTTTC. Protein sequence: CAWSPVPSGANVLTF. This sequence joins TRBV10-3 and TRBJ2-6, with no clear D. The CDR3 consists of 15 residues. CDR1 ENHRY and CDR2 SYGVKD come from the germline V gene. Trimming took 11 bases from V and 0 from J, leaving 14 bases between them.

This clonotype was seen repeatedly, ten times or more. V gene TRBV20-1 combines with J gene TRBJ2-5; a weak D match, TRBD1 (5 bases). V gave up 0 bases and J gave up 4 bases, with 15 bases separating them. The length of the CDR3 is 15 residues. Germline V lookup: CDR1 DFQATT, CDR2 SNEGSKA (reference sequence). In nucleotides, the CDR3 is TGCAGTGCTAGAGATCGCCAGGGTTTCGGAGAGACCCAGTACTTC. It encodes CSARDRQGFGETQYF.

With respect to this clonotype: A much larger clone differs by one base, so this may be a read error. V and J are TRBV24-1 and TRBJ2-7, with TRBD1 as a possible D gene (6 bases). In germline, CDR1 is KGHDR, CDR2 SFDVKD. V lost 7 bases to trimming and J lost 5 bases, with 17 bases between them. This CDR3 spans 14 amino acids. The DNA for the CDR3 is TGTGCCACCAGAGCTAGCAGGGGAAAGAACGAGCAGTACTTC. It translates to CATRASRGKNEQYF.

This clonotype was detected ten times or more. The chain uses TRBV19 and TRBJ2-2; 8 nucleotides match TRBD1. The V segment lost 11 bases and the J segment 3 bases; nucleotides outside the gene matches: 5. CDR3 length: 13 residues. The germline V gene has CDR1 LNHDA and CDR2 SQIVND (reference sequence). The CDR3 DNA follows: TGTGCCTCTGGGACAGGTTACACCGGGGAGCTGTTTTTT. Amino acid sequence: CASGTGYTGELFF. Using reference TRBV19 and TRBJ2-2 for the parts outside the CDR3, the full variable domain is DGGITQSPKYLFRKEGQNVTLSCEQNLNHDAMYWYRQDPGQGLRLIYYSQIVNDFQKGDIAEGYSVSREKKESFPLTVTSAQKNPTAFYLCASGTGYTGELFFGEGSRLTVL.

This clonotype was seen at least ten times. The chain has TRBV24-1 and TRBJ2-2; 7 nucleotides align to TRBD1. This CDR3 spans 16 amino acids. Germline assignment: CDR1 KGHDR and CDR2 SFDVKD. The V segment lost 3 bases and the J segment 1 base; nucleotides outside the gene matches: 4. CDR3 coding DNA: TGTGCCACCAGTGATCTACAGGGGTTGAACACCGGGGAGCTGTTTTTT. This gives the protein CATSDLQGLNTGELFF.

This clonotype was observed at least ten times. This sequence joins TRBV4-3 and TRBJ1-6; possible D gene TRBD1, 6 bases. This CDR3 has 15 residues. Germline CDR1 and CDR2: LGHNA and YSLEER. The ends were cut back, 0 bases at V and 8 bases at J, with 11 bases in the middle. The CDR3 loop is CASSQDRGSDSPLHF. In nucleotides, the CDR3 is TGCGCCAGCAGCCAAGACAGGGGCTCGGATTCACCCCTCCACTTT.